This entry features one TCR beta chain sequence. What it binds is not known. The data stem from a study of cytomegalovirus exposure and HLA in healthy donors. Findings and limits, study-wide: In a later analysis, TCR beta V- and J-gene trimming was associated with a missense DCLRE1C variant.

Germline lookup yields CDR1 MNHNY and CDR2 SVGAGI (reference sequence). This CDR3 spans 14 amino acids. V lost 2 bases, J lost 1 base, and 8 bases lay in between. In the PCR, 60 Vbeta and 13 Jbeta primers were used. Generated by immunoSEQ multiplex PCR, the TCRdb table keeps only in-frame clones and is missing some. The sample consists of approximately 150,000 clones, 79% of them appearing once. The chain recombines TRBV6-6 with TRBJ1-1; D unresolved. The TCR comes from a middle-aged man in good health and CMV-seropositive. Sequences were obtained from PBMCs. The CDR3 DNA follows: TGTGCCAGCAGTTACGAGGCGGGGAACACTGAAGCTTTCTTT. This encodes CASSYEAGNTEAFF.